The 8 T cell receptor beta chains presented below share a single source sample, sequenced in a study of cytomegalovirus exposure and HLA in healthy donors. PCR involved 60 Vbeta and 13 Jbeta primers. This table comes from immunoSEQ multiplex PCR, and its TCRdb copy is limited to in-frame clones, with some not included. The sample yields about 110,000 clones, over 60% seen once. Sequenced sample: PBMCs. The receptors stem from a woman in her thirties or forties in good health and CMV-seropositive.

V is TRBV25-1 and J is TRBJ1-2, with 8 bases fitting TRBD1. V was clipped by 3 bases and J by 4 bases; unmatched bases: 4. Germline loops: CDR1 MGHDK, CDR2 SYGVNS. This CDR3 has 14 amino acids. The CDR3 spells CASSDSGGFYGYTF. The CDR3 region has the DNA TGTGCCAGCAGTGACTCAGGGGGCTTCTATGGCTACACCTTC.

V and J are TRBV5-4 and TRBJ2-4; TRBD2 agrees at 7 bases. This CDR3 has 13 residues. V lost 3 bases and J lost 9; bases outside the gene matches: 6. Germline CDR1 reads SGHNT; CDR2 reads YYREEE (reference sequence). DNA of the CDR3: TGTGCCAGCAGCTCCTTAGGGGAGGGCATTCAGTACTTC. Translating gives CASSSLGEGIQYF.

CDR3 in DNA: TGTGGAGCCGCTTCTTCTGGGGCCAACGTCCTGACTTTC. Its protein product is CGAASSGANVLTF. The chain recombines TRBV12-5 with TRBJ2-6, with no clear D. Germline V gene sequence: CDR1 LGHNT, CDR2 FRNRAP. The CDR3 totals 13 residues.

The genes are TRBV7-2 and TRBJ2-5; D may be TRBD2 (5 bases). In germline, CDR1 is SGHTA, CDR2 FQGNSA. Between the trimmed V and J ends, which lost 2 bases and 5 bases, there was a span of 6 bases. The CDR3 length is 12 residues. Here the CDR3 reads CASSLKRETQYF. CDR3 sequence (DNA): TGTGCCAGCAGCTTAAAGCGGGAGACCCAGTACTTC.

The chain recombines TRBV27 with TRBJ2-7; D is undetermined. The CDR3 extends over 13 amino acids. V gave up 5 bases and J gave up 2 bases, with 10 bases separating them. Germline values: CDR1 MNHEY, CDR2 SMNVEV (reference sequence). CDR3 in amino acids: CASSMGSPYEQYF. The CDR3 DNA reads as TGTGCCAGCAGTATGGGCAGCCCCTACGAGCAGTACTTC.

This clone was recorded a few times. This chain uses TRBV2 with TRBJ2-6; D is unclear. With 7 bases removed from V and 0 bases from J, the gap between germline ends came to 10 bases. The germline V gene encodes CDR1 SNHLY and CDR2 FYNNEI. The CDR3 length is 15 residues. In DNA form, the CDR3 reads TGTGCCAGCACCCCACAGATCTCTGGGGCCAACGTCCTGACTTTC. Amino acids: CASTPQISGANVLTF.

This clone turned up a few times. The gene calls are TRBV14 and TRBJ2-5; the D is unclear. Germline V gene lookup returns CDR1 SGHDN and CDR2 FVKESK. The V end lost 1 base, the J end lost 1 base, and 10 bases lay between the germline ends. This CDR3 comprises 15 residues. The CDR3 sequence is CASSQVWAVQETQYF. The CDR3 nucleotides are TGTGCCAGCAGCCAAGTTTGGGCAGTCCAAGAGACCCAGTACTTC.

The rearrangement joins TRBV5-1 to TRBJ1-1; D is unclear. CDR1 SGHRS and CDR2 YFSETQ come from the germline V gene. This CDR3 comprises 13 residues. V was trimmed by 1 base and J by 4 bases, leaving 8 bases between them. The CDR3 DNA is TGCGCCAGCAGCTTGATGGGAGGCACTGAAGCTTTCTTT. This sequence encodes CASSLMGGTEAFF.